The TCR beta chain under discussion was sequenced for a study of T cells after yellow fever vaccination. The CDR3 loop spans 14 amino acids. The V end was cut by 4 bases, the J end by 4 bases, with 16 bases between. The germline V gene has CDR1 SQVTM and CDR2 ANQGSEA. This clonotype was counted many times. Each CDR3 protein is one row after TCRdb ran MiXCR on the 5' RACE reads. The profile shows 550,000 to 750,000 distinct CDR3 sequences, roughly 13% of them singletons. Sequences were derived from PBMCs, sampled on the day of the yellow fever booster vaccination. The receptor was derived from a young man who received the YFV17D yellow fever vaccine. The chain carries TRBV29-1 and TRBJ1-1; D ambiguous. CDR3 coding DNA: TGCAGCGTTGCGGGTTTGATAGCCGGCACTGAAGCTTTCTTT. This gives the protein CSVAGLIAGTEAFF.